This TCR beta chain was observed in a study of blood T cell repertoires in COVID-19. Across the study: Sites across the United States, Italy and Spain contributed samples from acute and convalescent COVID-19. T cells, B-cell-depleted T cells, or PBMCs supplied cDNA or gDNA.

Germline V gene lookup returns CDR1 LGHNA and CDR2 YNFKEQ. CDR3 length equals 15 residues. The ends lost 4 bases at V and 8 bases at J; junction bases unmatched: 12. Patients at the Seattle site were enrolled during active infection and followed longitudinally. Authors' data handling: Amplified reference gene primers provided the basis for estimating nucleated cell counts. Some clones are missing from TCRdb's copy, which holds only in-frame ones; the method was immunoSEQ multiplex PCR. Clonal size and the V and J genes are those of that table, whereas D and trimming came from the DNA. Of 350,000 to 450,000 clones listed, 89% are singletons.

Sequencing was carried out using peripheral blood. The rearrangement uses TRBV4-2 and TRBJ1-2; 8 bases agree with TRBD1. This clonotype was obtained from a woman in her thirties or forties with COVID-19, enrolled during active disease. The CDR3 protein is CASSPLTGEVAGYTF. CDR3 sequence (DNA): TGTGCCAGCAGCCCCTTGACAGGGGAAGTGGCCGGCTACACCTTC.